This TCR beta chain derives from a study of blood T cell repertoires in COVID-19. Study information: From the United States, Italy and Spain came samples of acute and convalescent COVID-19.

The V end lost 0 bases, the J end lost 0 bases, and 9 bases lay between the germline ends. CDR1 and CDR2 (germline): SGHVS, FNYEAQ. This CDR3 has 16 residues. Original methodology: Reference gene primer amplification in the assay estimated nucleated cell counts. Measured with immunoSEQ multiplex PCR; TCRdb has only the in-frame clones, and not every one. V, J and clone size were drawn from that table, and D and trimming were deduced from the DNA. In the table there are about 86,000 clones, approximately 86% of which are singletons. The chain joins TRBV7-6 to TRBJ1-3; D remains ambiguous. This sequence was found in a man aged 45 to 65 with acute or convalescent COVID-19. Input material: peripheral blood. The CDR3 nucleotides are TGTGCCAGCAGCTTAGCTTCGCAGATCTCTGGAAACACCATATATTTT. It is translated as CASSLASQISGNTIYF.